This T cell receptor beta chain was identified during a study of blood T cells in healthy people across ages. Study summary: The template switching approach captured approximately one barcoded beta molecule for every two T cells. Study results and caveats: CMV status of donors was unknown, possibly confounding expanded clonotype changes. TCR beta diversity per million T cells fell roughly linearly with age. Unsorted PBMCs blocked a conclusive comparison of naive and antigen-experienced cells.

The second PCR ran roughly 7 to 12 cycles with a sample-barcoded 5' primer and J-beta primers. TCRdb redid the calling of the 5' RACE reads with MiXCR, one entry per CDR3 protein. The table includes fewer than 700,000 distinct CDR3 sequences, 47% detected once. For this clonotype: Its antigen is unidentified.

Germline V gene lookup returns CDR1 SGHRS and CDR2 YFSETQ. V dropped 0 bases and J dropped 1 base, with 7 bases sitting between them. The CDR3 loop spans 14 amino acids. The chain joins TRBV5-1 to TRBJ2-5; D is unresolved. The sample comprised blood. This TCR was sampled from a man older than 75 in good health. In DNA, the CDR3 is TGCGCCAGCAGCTTGGATACAGCCCAAGAGACCCAGTACTTC. Its translation is CASSLDTAQETQYF.